One sample yielded the 18 T cell receptor beta chains listed below, sequenced in a study of glioma-infiltrating T cells. TCR alpha and beta CDR3 regions were amplified from RNA using iRepertoire nested multiplex PCR. TCRdb analysed the multiplex PCR reads with MiXCR anew, one entry per CDR3 protein. The sample shows 100,000 to 150,000 distinct CDR3 sequences, approximately 24% of them seen only once. The sequencing sample was made of glioma tissue, nonneoplastic brain tissue, or PBMCs (not recorded which). The receptors stem from a human donor with low-grade glioma or glioblastoma, undergoing nonglioma brain surgery, or in good health (not recorded which).

This clonotype was recorded at least ten times. The V gene is TRBV20-1, the J gene TRBJ1-1; 8 bases agree with TRBD1. Trimming removed 6 bases from V and 4 bases from J; junction bases left unmatched: 7. The CDR3 spans 13 residues. Germline V lookup: CDR1 DFQATT, CDR2 SNEGSKA (reference sequence). CDR3 sequence: CSAPDRAITEAFF. The CDR3 DNA reads as TGCAGTGCCCCGGACAGGGCGATCACTGAAGCTTTCTTT.

The gene calls are TRBV19 and TRBJ2-5; D ambiguous. CDR3 size: 14 residues. CDR1 LNHDA and CDR2 SQIVND come from the germline V gene (reference sequence). Trimming removed 6 bases at V and 1 base at J, with 12 bases between. The CDR3 nucleotides read TGTGCCAGTAGCCCGGCCCTGATCCAAGAGACCCAGTACTTC. Its protein product is CASSPALIQETQYF.

This clonotype was seen at least ten times. CDR3: CASSPKATWANVLTF. The CDR3 DNA follows: TGTGCCAGCAGTCCCAAAGCCACCTGGGCCAACGTCCTGACTTTC. This rearrangement joins TRBV28 to TRBJ2-6; D not certain. This CDR3 spans 15 amino acids. The germline V gene has CDR1 MDHEN and CDR2 SYDVKM. V dropped 5 bases and J dropped 5 bases, with 13 bases sitting between them.

The J gene is TRBJ1-5, the V gene TRBV19; no clear D. V was shortened by 2 bases and J by 4 bases, with 9 bases between the two germline ends. CDR1 and CDR2 from the germline V gene are LNHDA and SQIVND (reference sequence). This CDR3 is 14 amino acids long. The chain's CDR3 is CASSISDGNQPQHF. CDR3 DNA sequence: TGTGCCAGTAGTATAAGTGACGGGAATCAGCCCCAGCATTTT.

Many counts were recorded for this clonotype. J is TRBJ2-2 and V is TRBV6-1; a possible D gene is TRBD1 (5 bases). The CDR3 consists of 12 residues. Trimming pared 8 bases from V and 8 bases from J, leaving 12 bases between. CDR1 and CDR2 from the germline V gene are MNHNS and SASEGT. CDR3 sequence: CASHWGGGELFF. The CDR3 nucleotides read TGTGCCAGCCATTGGGGCGGAGGGGAGCTGTTTTTT.

The V and J genes are TRBV20-1 and TRBJ1-2; 7 bases align to TRBD1. The CDR3 runs to 15 residues. V lost 4 bases and J lost 2; bases outside the gene matches: 10. The germline CDR1 and CDR2 sequences are DFQATT and SNEGSKA (reference sequence). CDR3: CSATPLTGPNYGYTF. CDR3 in DNA: TGCAGTGCTACCCCCCTGACAGGGCCCAACTATGGCTACACCTTC.

The table lists this clonotype with many counts. The gene calls are TRBV7-9 and TRBJ1-5; D is ambiguous. The CDR3 sequence is 13 residues long. Trimming removed 6 bases from V and 1 base from J, with 7 bases in between. In germline, CDR1 is SEHNR, CDR2 FQNEAQ (reference sequence). This CDR3 reads CASSLSSNQPQHF. The CDR3 nucleotides are TGTGCCAGCAGTTTATCGAGCAATCAGCCCCAGCATTTT.

This sequence joins TRBV20-1 and TRBJ2-1, with D perhaps being TRBD1 or TRBD2 (5 bases each). The germline V gene encodes CDR1 DFQATT and CDR2 SNEGSKA (reference sequence). There are 15 residues in the CDR3. V was shortened by 5 bases and J by 9 bases, with 23 bases between the two germline ends. In nucleotides, the CDR3 is TGCAGTGCTGTAACCGGGACCCGAGATTATAGTGAGCAGTTCTTC. Translated, it gives CSAVTGTRDYSEQFF.

This clonotype was found many times. The rearrangement joins TRBV6-6 to TRBJ1-1; D might be TRBD1 (5 bases). CDR3 size: 15 residues. Germline V gene sequence: CDR1 MNHNY, CDR2 SVGAGI (reference sequence). The V end was cut by 0 bases, the J end by 1 base, with 9 bases between. The CDR3 protein is CASSYSGRANTEAFF. The CDR3 nucleotides are TGTGCCAGCAGTTACTCAGGCAGGGCGAACACTGAAGCTTTCTTT.

Comment on this clonotype: It is likely a read error, because the conserved phenylalanine at the end of the CDR3 is missing. The chain carries TRBV20-1 and TRBJ2-5; 12 nucleotides agree with TRBD2. The V segment lost 5 bases and the J segment 7 bases; nucleotides outside the gene matches: 14. The CDR3 extends over 16 amino acids. Germline V CDR1 and CDR2: DFQATT, SNEGSKA (reference sequence). The CDR3 loop is CSAADQTSGGGGTQYL. The CDR3 coding sequence is TGCAGTGCTGCCGACCAGACTAGCGGGGGCGGTGGGACCCAGTACCTC.

This clonotype was recorded many times. The rearrangement links TRBV27 to TRBJ2-6; 9 bases map to TRBD2. CDR1 MNHEY and CDR2 SMNVEV come from the germline V gene (reference sequence). Losses at the gene ends were 5 bases for V and 3 bases for J; bases not matched to a gene: 2. CDR3 length: 15 residues. For the CDR3, the DNA is TGTGCCAGCAGTGCGGGGGGGAGTGGGGCCAACGTCCTGACTTTC. Translated: CASSAGGSGANVLTF.

This clonotype was seen many times. This sequence joins TRBV6-1 and TRBJ2-3; D gene ambiguous. The CDR3 covers 13 residues. The V gene lost 7 bases and the J gene lost 1 base, with 9 bases spanning the gap. Germline assignment: CDR1 MNHNS and CDR2 SASEGT. The CDR3 here is CASKASGTDTQYF. The CDR3 DNA is TGTGCCAGCAAGGCGTCAGGCACAGATACGCAGTATTTT.

This clonotype turned up a few times. The chain employs TRBV19 and TRBJ2-2; a weak D match, TRBD1 (6 bases). The CDR3 consists of 14 residues. The germline gives CDR1 LNHDA, CDR2 SQIVND (reference sequence). Trimming cost V 9 bases and J 4 bases, with 15 bases left between them. CDR3 bases: TGTGCCAGAGCCCACACAGGGTCCACCGGGGAGCTGTTTTTT. It specifies CARAHTGSTGELFF.

Regarding this clonotype: This sequence may be a read error, since a much larger clone differs from it by one base. The genes are TRBV27 and TRBJ1-2, with D uncertain. From germline, CDR1 is MNHEY and CDR2 SMNVEV (reference sequence). CDR3 length: 15 amino acids. The CDR3 region is CASSLEPVLRDGCTF. The DNA for the CDR3 is TGTGCCAGCAGTTTAGAACCCGTGCTCCGGGATGGCTGCACCTTC.

A word on this clonotype: Likely a read error: the CDR3 ends without its conserved phenylalanine or tryptophan. The CDR3 is CSARLLASEELGGYTL. Written as DNA, the CDR3 is TGCAGTGCTAGACTTTTGGCGTCGGAAGAACTGGGTGGCTACACCCTC. The chain uses TRBV20-1 and TRBJ1-2, with D uncertain. Germline V gene sequence: CDR1 DFQATT, CDR2 SNEGSKA (reference sequence). The CDR3 contains 16 residues. Trimming took off 2 bases at V and 7 bases at J, with 23 bases between the two ends.

This clonotype was recorded a few times. The rearrangement links TRBV19 to TRBJ2-1; 11 bases map to TRBD2. J was trimmed by 10 bases and V by 3 bases; bases with no gene match: 8. Germline loops: CDR1 LNHDA, CDR2 SQIVND (reference sequence). The CDR3 sequence is 15 residues long. The CDR3 here is CASSISGGAVWEQFF. CDR3 in DNA: TGTGCCAGTAGTATTAGCGGGGGGGCGGTGTGGGAGCAGTTCTTC.

This chain uses TRBV2 with TRBJ1-5; no clear D. This CDR3 has 16 amino acids. The germline V gene has CDR1 SNHLY and CDR2 FYNNEI. Trimming stripped 0 bases from V and 6 bases from J, with 15 bases between. Here the CDR3 reads CASSEATQDWGQPQHF. CDR3 DNA: TGTGCCAGCAGTGAAGCGACCCAGGACTGGGGTCAGCCCCAGCATTTT.

This clonotype has just a few counts. V is TRBV7-2 and J is TRBJ2-7; TRBD1 might be the D (6 bases). The germline V gene encodes CDR1 SGHTA and CDR2 FQGNSA. V lost 8 bases and J lost 1, with 12 bases in between. The CDR3 consists of 13 residues. The CDR3 DNA reads as TGTGCCAGCTTCAGGACAGAATCCTACGAGCAGTACGTC. Translated: CASFRTESYEQYV.